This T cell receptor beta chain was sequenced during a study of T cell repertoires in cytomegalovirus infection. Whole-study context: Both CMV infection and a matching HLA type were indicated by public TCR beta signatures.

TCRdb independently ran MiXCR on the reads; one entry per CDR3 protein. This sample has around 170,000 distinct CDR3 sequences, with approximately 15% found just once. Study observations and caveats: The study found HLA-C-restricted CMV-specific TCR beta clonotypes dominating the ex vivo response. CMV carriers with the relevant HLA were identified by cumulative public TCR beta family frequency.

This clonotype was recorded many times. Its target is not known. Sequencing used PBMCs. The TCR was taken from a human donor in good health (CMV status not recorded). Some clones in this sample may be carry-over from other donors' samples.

The chain's CDR3 is CASSLSGESYNEQFF. The CDR3 nucleotides read TGCGCCAGCAGCTTGAGCGGGGAGTCCTACAATGAGCAGTTCTTC. The chain joins TRBV5-1 to TRBJ2-1; 7 positions match TRBD2. There are 15 residues in the CDR3. V trimming: 1 base; J trimming: 1 base; junction bases outside the gene matches: 2. Germline V lookup: CDR1 SGHRS, CDR2 YFSETQ.